Reported below is one T cell receptor beta chain. Its antigen remains unidentified. TCRdb keeps only in-frame clones here, not all; method: immunoSEQ multiplex PCR. The repertoire holds about 250,000 clones, with roughly 90% as singletons. Separate from the approximately 600-subject first cohort was the approximately 110-subject validation cohort, to which the donors belonged. Germline V lookup: CDR1 MDHEN, CDR2 SYDVKM. The junction had 11 bases not matched to a gene; V was cut back by 7 bases and J by 4 bases. The CDR3 covers 15 residues. The data are from a study of cytomegalovirus exposure and HLA in healthy donors. Study findings and constraints: Among TCR beta chains, those listed as cytomegalovirus-associated numbered over 150. The tendency of first-cohort TCR clusters to co-occur in the 110 or so validation repertoires emerged from a later analysis. Rare sequences made up most TCRs, while some public TCRs were found in many donors.

The sequence was obtained from a man younger than 30 in good health and CMV-seropositive. The source material was PBMCs. This rearrangement joins TRBV28 to TRBJ1-2, with 8 bases matching TRBD1. The CDR3 loop reads CASIPTGDLSYGYTF. The CDR3 DNA reads TGTGCCAGCATCCCGACAGGGGACTTATCCTATGGCTACACCTTC.